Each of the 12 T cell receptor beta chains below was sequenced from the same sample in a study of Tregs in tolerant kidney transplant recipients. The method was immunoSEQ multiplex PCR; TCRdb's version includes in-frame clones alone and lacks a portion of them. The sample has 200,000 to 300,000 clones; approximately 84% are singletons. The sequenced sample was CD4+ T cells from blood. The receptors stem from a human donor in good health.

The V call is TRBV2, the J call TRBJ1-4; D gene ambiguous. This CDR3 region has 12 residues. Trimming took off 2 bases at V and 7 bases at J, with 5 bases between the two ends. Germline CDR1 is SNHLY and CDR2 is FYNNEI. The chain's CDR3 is CASSENGEKLFF. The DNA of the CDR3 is TGTGCCAGCAGTGAAAACGGTGAAAAACTGTTTTTT.

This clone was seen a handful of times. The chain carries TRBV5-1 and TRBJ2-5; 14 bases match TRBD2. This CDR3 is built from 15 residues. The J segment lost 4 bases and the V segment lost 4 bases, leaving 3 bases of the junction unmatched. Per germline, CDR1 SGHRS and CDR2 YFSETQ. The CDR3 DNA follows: TGCGCCAGCAGCGGTGGGACTAGCGGGAGAGAGACCCAGTACTTC. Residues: CASSGGTSGRETQYF. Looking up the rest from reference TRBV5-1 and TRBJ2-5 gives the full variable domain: KAGVTQTPRYLIKTRGQQVTLSCSPISGHRSVSWYQQTPGQGLQFLFEYFSETQRNKGNFPGRFSGRQFSNSRSEMNVSTLELGDSALYLCASSGGTSGRETQYFGPGTRLLVL.

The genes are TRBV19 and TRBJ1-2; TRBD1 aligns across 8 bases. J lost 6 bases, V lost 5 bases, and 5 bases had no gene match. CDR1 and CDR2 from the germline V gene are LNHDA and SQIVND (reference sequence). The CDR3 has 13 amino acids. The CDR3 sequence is CASSDRGRDGYTF. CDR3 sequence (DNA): TGTGCCAGTAGTGACAGGGGAAGGGATGGCTACACCTTC.

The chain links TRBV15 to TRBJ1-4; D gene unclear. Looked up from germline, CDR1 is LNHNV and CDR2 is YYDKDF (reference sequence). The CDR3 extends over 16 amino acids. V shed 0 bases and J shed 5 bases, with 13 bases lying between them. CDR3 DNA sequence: TGTGCCACCAGCAGAGATCGCAGCAGAACGAATGAAAAACTGTTTTTT. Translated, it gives CATSRDRSRTNEKLFF.

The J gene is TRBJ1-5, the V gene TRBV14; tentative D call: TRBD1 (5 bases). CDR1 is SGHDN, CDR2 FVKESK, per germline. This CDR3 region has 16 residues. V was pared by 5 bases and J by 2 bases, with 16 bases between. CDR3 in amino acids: CASSFRRGVGNQPQHF. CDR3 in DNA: TGTGCCAGCAGCTTTCGGCGGGGGGTGGGCAATCAGCCCCAGCATTTT.

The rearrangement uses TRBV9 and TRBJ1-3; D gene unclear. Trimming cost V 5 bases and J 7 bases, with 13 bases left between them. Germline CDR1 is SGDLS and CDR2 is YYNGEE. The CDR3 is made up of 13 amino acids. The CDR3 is CASRSPASNTIYF. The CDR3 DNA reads TGTGCCAGCAGGTCACCAGCGTCCAACACCATATATTTT.

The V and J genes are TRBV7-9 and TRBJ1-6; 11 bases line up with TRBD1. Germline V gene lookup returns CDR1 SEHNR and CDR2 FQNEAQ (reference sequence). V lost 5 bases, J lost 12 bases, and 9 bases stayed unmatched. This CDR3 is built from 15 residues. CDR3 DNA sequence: TGTGCCAGCAGCCCCGCGGGGACAGGGGGTCTACCCCTCCACTTT. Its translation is CASSPAGTGGLPLHF.

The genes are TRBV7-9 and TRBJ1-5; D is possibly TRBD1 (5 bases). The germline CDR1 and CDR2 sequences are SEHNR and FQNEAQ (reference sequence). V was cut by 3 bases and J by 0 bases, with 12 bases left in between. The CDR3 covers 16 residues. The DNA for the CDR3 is TGTGCCAGCAGCTTGGGGGTGGGCAGTAGCAATCAGCCCCAGCATTTT. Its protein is CASSLGVGSSNQPQHF. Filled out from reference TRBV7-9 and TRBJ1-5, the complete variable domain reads DTGVSQNPRHKITKRGQNVTFRCDPISEHNRLYWYRQTLGQGPEFLTYFQNEAQLEKSRLLSDRFSAERPKGSFSTLEIQRTEQGDSAMYLCASSLGVGSSNQPQHFGDGTRLSIL.

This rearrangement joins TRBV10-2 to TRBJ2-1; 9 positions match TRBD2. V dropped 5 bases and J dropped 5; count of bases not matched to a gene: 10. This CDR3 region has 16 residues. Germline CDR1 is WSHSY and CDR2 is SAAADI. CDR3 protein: CASSLEGLALNNEQFF. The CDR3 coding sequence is TGCGCCAGCAGTCTAGAGGGACTAGCTCTGAACAATGAGCAGTTCTTC.

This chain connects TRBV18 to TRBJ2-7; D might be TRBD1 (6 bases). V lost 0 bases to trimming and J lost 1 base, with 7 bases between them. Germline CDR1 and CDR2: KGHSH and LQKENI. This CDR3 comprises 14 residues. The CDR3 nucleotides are TGTGCCAGCTCACCACCTGGGACATCCTACGAGCAGTACTTC. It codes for CASSPPGTSYEQYF.

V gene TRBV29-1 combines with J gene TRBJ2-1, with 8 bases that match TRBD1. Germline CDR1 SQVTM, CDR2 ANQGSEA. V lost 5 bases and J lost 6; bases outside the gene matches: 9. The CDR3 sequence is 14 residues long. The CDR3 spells CSVQPPTGVNEQFF. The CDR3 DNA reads TGCAGCGTTCAACCCCCGACAGGGGTCAATGAGCAGTTCTTC.

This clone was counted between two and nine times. The CDR3 DNA follows: TGTGCCTCAAGAGGGATGAACACTGAAGCTTTCTTT. It translates to CASRGMNTEAFF. J is TRBJ1-1 and V is TRBV30; D remains unclear. Germline CDR1 is GTSNPN and CDR2 is SVGIG (reference sequence). V dropped 7 bases and J dropped 0 bases, with 9 bases sitting between them. The CDR3 has 12 residues. The variable domain in full, with the rest retrieved from reference TRBV30 and TRBJ1-1, is SQTIHQWPATLVQPVGSPLSLECTVEGTSNPNLYWYRQAAGRGLQLLFYSVGIGQISSEVPQNLSASRPQDRQFILSSKKLLLSDSGFYLCASRGMNTEAFFGQGTRLTVV.